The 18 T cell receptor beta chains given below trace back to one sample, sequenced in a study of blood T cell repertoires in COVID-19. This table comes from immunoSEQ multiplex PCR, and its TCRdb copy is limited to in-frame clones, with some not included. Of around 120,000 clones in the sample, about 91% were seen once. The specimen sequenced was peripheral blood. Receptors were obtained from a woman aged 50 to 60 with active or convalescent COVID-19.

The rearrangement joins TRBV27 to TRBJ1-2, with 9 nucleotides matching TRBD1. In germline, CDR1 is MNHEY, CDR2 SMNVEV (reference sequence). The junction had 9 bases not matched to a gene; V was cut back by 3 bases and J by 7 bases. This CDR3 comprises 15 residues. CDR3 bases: TGTGCCAGCAGTTTCGACAGGGGGGATCGCCTTGGCTACACCTTC. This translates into CASSFDRGDRLGYTF.

The CDR3 is CASSSPGTSETYEQYF. For the CDR3, the DNA is TGTGCCAGCAGCTCCCCCGGGACTAGCGAAACCTACGAGCAGTACTTC. The chain carries TRBV28 and TRBJ2-7, with 10 positions matching TRBD2. CDR3 length equals 16 residues. The ends lost 6 bases at V and 2 bases at J; junction bases unmatched: 10. Germline V gives CDR1 MDHEN, CDR2 SYDVKM.

The CDR3 coding sequence is TGTGCCAGCAGTGGTTTGACTAGCGGGAATCTCAATGAGCAGTTCTTC. It is translated as CASSGLTSGNLNEQFF. This chain connects TRBV2 to TRBJ2-1, with 11 bases matching TRBD2. Trimming took 4 bases from V and 6 from J; bases not matched to a gene: 8. The CDR3 totals 16 residues. Germline loops: CDR1 SNHLY, CDR2 FYNNEI.

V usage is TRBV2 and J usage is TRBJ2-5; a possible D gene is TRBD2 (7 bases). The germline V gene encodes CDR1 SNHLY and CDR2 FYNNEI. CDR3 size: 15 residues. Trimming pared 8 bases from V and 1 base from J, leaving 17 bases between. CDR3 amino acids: CASASEGGGQETQYF. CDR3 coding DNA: TGTGCCAGCGCATCAGAGGGAGGGGGCCAAGAGACCCAGTACTTC.

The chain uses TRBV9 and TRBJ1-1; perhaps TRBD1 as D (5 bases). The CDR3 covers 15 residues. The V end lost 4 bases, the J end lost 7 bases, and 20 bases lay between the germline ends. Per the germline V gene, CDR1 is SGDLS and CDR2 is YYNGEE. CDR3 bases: TGTGCCAGCAGCCCCTCAAGGACCTCCGGGGGTGAAGCTTTCTTT. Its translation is CASSPSRTSGGEAFF.

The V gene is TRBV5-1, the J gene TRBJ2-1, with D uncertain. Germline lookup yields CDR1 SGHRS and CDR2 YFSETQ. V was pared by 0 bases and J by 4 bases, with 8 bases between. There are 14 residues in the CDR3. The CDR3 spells CASSLVAAYNEQFF. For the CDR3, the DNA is TGCGCCAGCAGCTTGGTGGCGGCATACAATGAGCAGTTCTTC.

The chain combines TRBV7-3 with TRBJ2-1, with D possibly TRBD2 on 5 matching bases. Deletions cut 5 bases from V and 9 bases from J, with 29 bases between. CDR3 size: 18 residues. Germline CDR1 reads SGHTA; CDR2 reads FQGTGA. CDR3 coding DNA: TGTGCCAGCAGCCTCGACGGGCCCGGGGTCAGTCCTCTGAGTGAGCAGTTCTTC. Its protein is CASSLDGPGVSPLSEQFF.

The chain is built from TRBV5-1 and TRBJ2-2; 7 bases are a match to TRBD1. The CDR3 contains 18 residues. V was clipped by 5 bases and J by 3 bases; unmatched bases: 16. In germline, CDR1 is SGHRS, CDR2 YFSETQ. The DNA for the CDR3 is TGCGCCAGCAGTCCCGAGGGACCCAGGGACAGTGACACCGGGGAGCTGTTTTTT. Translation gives CASSPEGPRDSDTGELFF. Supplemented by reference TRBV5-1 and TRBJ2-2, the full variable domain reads KAGVTQTPRYLIKTRGQQVTLSCSPISGHRSVSWYQQTPGQGLQFLFEYFSETQRNKGNFPGRFSGRQFSNSRSEMNVSTLELGDSALYLCASSPEGPRDSDTGELFFGEGSRLTVL.

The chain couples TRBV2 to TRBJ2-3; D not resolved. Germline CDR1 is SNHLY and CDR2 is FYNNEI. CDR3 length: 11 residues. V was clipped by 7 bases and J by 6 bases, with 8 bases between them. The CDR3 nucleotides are TGTGCCAGCACCCCGTTCGATACGCAGTATTTT. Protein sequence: CASTPFDTQYF.

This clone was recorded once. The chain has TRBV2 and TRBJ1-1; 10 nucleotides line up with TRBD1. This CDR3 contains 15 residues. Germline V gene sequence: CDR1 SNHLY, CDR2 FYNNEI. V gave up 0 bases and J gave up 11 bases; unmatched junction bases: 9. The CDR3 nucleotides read TGTGCCAGCAGTGAAGCACCGGGACAGGGGTTTGAGGCTTTCTTT. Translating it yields CASSEAPGQGFEAFF.

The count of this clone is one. In nucleotides, the CDR3 is TGTGCCAGCAGTTTGGACAGGGGGACCTACGAGCAGTACTTC. It specifies CASSLDRGTYEQYF. The V gene is TRBV6-6, the J gene TRBJ2-7; 10 bases fit TRBD1. Germline CDR1 MNHNY, CDR2 SVGAGI (reference sequence). CDR3 size: 14 residues. With 4 bases clipped from V and 2 bases from J, the junction kept 2 bases outside the gene matches.

The CDR3 region is CASSRTQGTEAFF. The CDR3 DNA follows: TGTGCCAGCAGTCGGACCCAGGGCACTGAAGCTTTCTTT. The J gene is TRBJ1-1, the V gene TRBV7-2; TRBD1 is a possible D gene (5 bases). The CDR3 length is 13 residues. Germline lookup yields CDR1 SGHTA and CDR2 FQGNSA. Deletions cut 6 bases from V and 4 bases from J, with 12 bases between.

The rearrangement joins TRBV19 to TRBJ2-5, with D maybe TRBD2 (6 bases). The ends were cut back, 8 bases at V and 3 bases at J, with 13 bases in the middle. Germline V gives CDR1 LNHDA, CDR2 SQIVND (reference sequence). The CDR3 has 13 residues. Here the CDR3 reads CASWREGEETQYF. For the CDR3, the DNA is TGTGCCAGTTGGCGGGAAGGGGAAGAGACCCAGTACTTC.

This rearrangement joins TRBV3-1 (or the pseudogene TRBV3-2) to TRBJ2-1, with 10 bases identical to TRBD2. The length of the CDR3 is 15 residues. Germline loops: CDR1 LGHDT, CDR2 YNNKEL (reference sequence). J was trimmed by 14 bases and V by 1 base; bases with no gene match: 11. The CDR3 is CASSQVGLAGVVKFF. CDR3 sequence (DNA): TGTGCCAGCAGCCAAGTTGGGCTAGCGGGAGTGGTAAAGTTCTTC.

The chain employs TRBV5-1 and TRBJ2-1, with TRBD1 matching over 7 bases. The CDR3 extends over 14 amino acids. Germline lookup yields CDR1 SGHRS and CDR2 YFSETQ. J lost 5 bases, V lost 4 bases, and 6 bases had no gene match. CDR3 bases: TGCGCCAGCAGCCCGGGACAGCCACACAATGAGCAGTTCTTC. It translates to CASSPGQPHNEQFF.

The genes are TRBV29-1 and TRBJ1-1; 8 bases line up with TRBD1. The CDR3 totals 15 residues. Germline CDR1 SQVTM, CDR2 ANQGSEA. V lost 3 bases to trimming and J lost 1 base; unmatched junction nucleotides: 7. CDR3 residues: CSVDGQGGTNTEAFF. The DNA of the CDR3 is TGCAGCGTTGATGGACAGGGAGGTACGAACACTGAAGCTTTCTTT. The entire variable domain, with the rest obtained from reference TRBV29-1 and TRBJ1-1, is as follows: SAVISQKPSRDICQRGTSLTIQCQVDSQVTMMFWYRQQPGQSLTLIATANQGSEATYESGFVIDKFPISRPNLTFSTLTVSNMSPEDSSIYLCSVDGQGGTNTEAFFGQGTRLTVV.

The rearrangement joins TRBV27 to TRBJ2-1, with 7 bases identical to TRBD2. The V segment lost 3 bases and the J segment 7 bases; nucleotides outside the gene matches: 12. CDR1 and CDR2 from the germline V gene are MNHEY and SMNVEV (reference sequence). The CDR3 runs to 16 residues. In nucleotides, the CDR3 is TGTGCCAGCAGTTTGGGGGGGGTTCCCCTTTGGAATGAGCAGTTCTTC. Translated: CASSLGGVPLWNEQFF.

The CDR3 DNA reads TGTGCCATCAGCCTCCGGGGTGATGAAAAACTGTTTTTT. This encodes CAISLRGDEKLFF. The chain joins TRBV10-3 to TRBJ1-4; D gene unclear. V was clipped by 6 bases and J by 6 bases, with 11 bases between them. The germline CDR1 and CDR2 sequences are ENHRY and SYGVKD. This CDR3 is built from 13 residues.